These 28 T cell receptor beta chains were all obtained from the same sample, sequenced in a study of beta chain features in type 1 diabetes (dated by TCRdb to 2016 to 2019). Preparation of the library involved the immunoSEQ multiplex PCR assay. The High Capacity cDNA Reverse Transcription Kit was used to reverse transcribe all of the isolated RNA, meaning that expressed TCRB transcripts were what got sequenced. TCRdb retrieved this table from immuneACCESS and kept in-frame rearrangements only. Not all clones are present; in checked studies, unresolved V genes account for under half, and no reason is known for the remainder. The sample records about 180,000 clones, less than 15% of which are singletons. The ten largest account for approximately 0.64% of the sample. What was sequenced was central memory CD4+ T cells from blood. These TCRs come from a woman younger than 30 in good health.

This clone has only a few counts. This chain links TRBV11-3 with TRBJ2-3, with 8 bases that match TRBD2. This CDR3 contains 15 residues. The ends lost 6 bases at V and 3 bases at J; junction bases unmatched: 8. In germline, CDR1 is SGHNT, CDR2 YENEEA. The CDR3 region has the DNA TGTGCCAGCAGGCGTAGAGGACTAGCAACAGATACGCAGTATTTT. Amino acid sequence: CASRRRGLATDTQYF. The whole variable domain, filled in from reference TRBV11-3 and TRBJ2-3, reads EAGVVQSPRYKIIEKKQPVAFWCNPISGHNTLYWYLQNLGQGPELLIRYENEEAVDDSQLPKDRFSAERLKGVDSTLKIQPAELGDSAVYLCASRRRGLATDTQYFGPGTRLTVL.

There are many counts of this clone. V is TRBV18 and J is TRBJ1-2, with 7 bases fitting TRBD1. There are 15 residues in the CDR3. Trimming at V came to 0 bases and at J to 5 bases, leaving 6 bases not matched to a gene. Germline V gene sequence: CDR1 KGHSH, CDR2 LQKENI. CDR3 sequence reads: CASSPPGQPLYGYTF. The CDR3 DNA reads TGTGCCAGCTCACCACCGGGACAGCCTCTTTATGGCTACACCTTC.

A note on this clone: At one of its ends the junction is not consistent with the germline gene, which may arise from a read error. The chain's CDR3 is CASSYQGGLLQETQYF. In DNA, the CDR3 is TGTGCCAGCAGTTACCAGGGGGGCCTTCTTCAAGAGACCCAGTACTTC. V gene TRBV10-3 combines with J gene TRBJ2-5, with a tentative D call TRBD1 (7 bases). Germline loops: CDR1 ENHRY, CDR2 SYGVKD. This CDR3 region has 16 residues.

This chain joins TRBV18 and TRBJ1-4, with 8 positions matching TRBD1. CDR1 is KGHSH and CDR2 is LQKENI in the germline V gene. The V and J ends lost 10 bases and 8 bases, in that order; junction bases with no gene match: 9. The CDR3 consists of 13 residues. The CDR3 nucleotides are TGTGCCACCACCGGACAGGGAAGAGAAAAACTGTTTTTT. It translates to CATTGQGREKLFF. The entire variable domain, with the rest obtained from reference TRBV18 and TRBJ1-4, is as follows: NAGVMQNPRHLVRRRGQEARLRCSPMKGHSHVYWYRQLPEEGLKFMVYLQKENIIDESGMPKERFSAEFPKEGPSILRIQQVVRGDSAAYFCATTGQGREKLFFGSGTQLSVL.

This clone turned up a few times. CDR3 coding DNA: TGTGCCAGCAGCCAAGAACCGGAGGGAGCGTTCTCCTACAATGAGCAGTTCTTC. Translated: CASSQEPEGAFSYNEQFF. V is TRBV4-2 and J is TRBJ2-1, with D possibly matching TRBD2 (6 bases). The CDR3 runs 18 residues. CDR1 is LGHNA, CDR2 YNFKEQ, per germline. The V end was cut by 0 bases, the J end by 0 bases, with 15 bases between.

This clone was observed a handful of times. The chain employs TRBV5-6 and TRBJ2-7, with 9 positions matching TRBD2. The CDR3 sequence is 19 residues long. Germline V lookup: CDR1 SGHDT, CDR2 YYEEEE. V trimming: 5 bases; J trimming: 3 bases; junction bases outside the gene matches: 21. CDR3 nucleotide sequence: TGTGCCAGCAGACCCCCTCTGCGGGAGGGCCTGGGGCGAAGCTACGAGCAGTACTTC. Translating it yields CASRPPLREGLGRSYEQYF.

This clone was detected a few times. The chain recombines TRBV6-5 with TRBJ2-7; TRBD2 might be the D (5 bases). Trimming shortened V by 0 bases and J by 6 bases, and 15 bases separated the two germline ends. This CDR3 has 15 residues. Germline V gene lookup returns CDR1 MNHEY and CDR2 SVGAGI. This chain's CDR3 is CASSYSEVAGREQYF. The CDR3 nucleotides read TGTGCCAGCAGTTACTCGGAGGTCGCAGGCCGCGAGCAGTACTTC.

V and J are TRBV5-1 and TRBJ2-1; a possible D gene is TRBD2 (5 bases). This CDR3 is 15 amino acids long. Germline assignment: CDR1 SGHRS and CDR2 YFSETQ. Deletions cut 2 bases from V and 8 bases from J, with 17 bases between. This chain's CDR3 is CASSFGNYIGDEQFF. Here the CDR3 DNA reads TGCGCCAGCAGCTTCGGGAACTACATTGGAGATGAGCAGTTCTTC.

The chain recombines TRBV5-4 with TRBJ2-4; D may be TRBD1 (5 bases). CDR3 size: 13 residues. CDR1 and CDR2 from the germline V gene are SGHNT and YYREEE (reference sequence). V dropped 3 bases and J dropped 5 bases, with 9 bases sitting between them. CDR3 sequence: CASSSQGENIQYF. The CDR3 DNA reads TGTGCCAGCAGCTCACAAGGGGAAAACATTCAGTACTTC.

This chain uses TRBV5-1 with TRBJ2-7, with 9 bases matching TRBD2. In germline, CDR1 is SGHRS, CDR2 YFSETQ. This CDR3 is built from 15 residues. V gave up 2 bases and J gave up 4 bases; unmatched junction bases: 7. The CDR3 loop reads CASSFPTSGAYEQYF. In nucleotides, the CDR3 is TGCGCCAGCAGCTTCCCGACTAGCGGAGCATACGAGCAGTACTTC.

CDR3 DNA sequence: TGTGCCAGCAGACCCGGACTAGAGGTGGAGACCCAGTACTTC. As protein: CASRPGLEVETQYF. This chain links TRBV7-2 with TRBJ2-5, with 7 bases that match TRBD2. The CDR3 covers 14 residues. V trimming: 6 bases; J trimming: 5 bases; junction bases outside the gene matches: 9. CDR1 SGHTA and CDR2 FQGNSA come from the germline V gene.

A few counts support this clone. The genes are TRBV11-1 and TRBJ2-1; the D is unclear. The germline CDR1 and CDR2 sequences are SGHAT and FQDESV (reference sequence). The germline V and J ends were trimmed by 1 base and 7 bases, with 5 bases remaining between them. This CDR3 is built from 12 residues. The CDR3 coding sequence is TGTGCCAGCAGCTTAGACCGGAATGAGCAGTTCTTC. It yields the protein CASSLDRNEQFF. The entire variable domain, with the rest obtained from reference TRBV11-1 and TRBJ2-1, is as follows: EAEVAQSPRYKITEKSQAVAFWCDPISGHATLYWYRQILGQGPELLVQFQDESVVDDSQLPKDRFSAERLKGVDSTLKIQPAELGDSAMYLCASSLDRNEQFFGPGTRLTVL.

A few counts support this clone. J is TRBJ1-2 and V is TRBV5-1; TRBD1 agrees at 9 bases. There are 15 residues in the CDR3. Germline-derived CDR1 and CDR2 are SGHRS and YFSETQ. The J segment lost 4 bases and the V segment lost 0 bases, leaving 4 bases of the junction unmatched. In DNA form, the CDR3 reads TGCGCCAGCAGCTTGGGTTGGGGACAGGGCTATGGCTACACCTTC. It is translated as CASSLGWGQGYGYTF.

This clone was seen a handful of times. The rearrangement uses TRBV5-4 and TRBJ1-1, with D tentatively TRBD1 (5 bases). Trimming cost V 4 bases and J 4 bases, with 8 bases left between them. CDR1 is SGHNT and CDR2 is YYREEE in the germline V gene (reference sequence). This CDR3 is 12 amino acids long. The CDR3 DNA reads as TGTGCCAGCAGCCTTGACAGCACTGAAGCTTTCTTT. It specifies CASSLDSTEAFF.

This chain joins TRBV25-1 and TRBJ1-1; no clear D gene. Trimming cost V 2 bases and J 7 bases, with 5 bases left between them. Germline lookup yields CDR1 MGHDK and CDR2 SYGVNS. The CDR3 has 11 residues. CDR3 bases: TGTGCCAGCAGTGAACAGGTTGAAGCTTTCTTT. Amino acid sequence: CASSEQVEAFF.

The CDR3 DNA is TGCGCCAGCAGCCCGGGACAGGCCTACACAGATACGCAGTATTTT. This translates into CASSPGQAYTDTQYF. This rearrangement joins TRBV5-1 to TRBJ2-3, with 8 nucleotides matching TRBD1. Germline CDR1 and CDR2: SGHRS and YFSETQ. There are 15 residues in the CDR3. V dropped 4 bases and J dropped 2; count of bases not matched to a gene: 6.

The CDR3 bases are TGTGCCTGGAGCGGACTAGCGGGAGTCCAAGAGACCCAGTACTTC. Translation gives CAWSGLAGVQETQYF. The chain joins TRBV30 to TRBJ2-5; 13 bases match TRBD2. Trimming cost V 3 bases and J 1 base; bases outside gene matches: 2. The CDR3 length is 15 residues. CDR1 and CDR2 from the germline V gene are GTSNPN and SVGIG (reference sequence).

This clone came up a few times. This chain uses TRBV5-1 with TRBJ2-2, with a weak D call TRBD2 (6 bases). The CDR3 covers 15 residues. The germline V gene has CDR1 SGHRS and CDR2 YFSETQ. Trimming removed 4 bases at V and 4 bases at J, with 14 bases between. CDR3 sequence reads: CASSPQRGGTGELFF. In DNA form, the CDR3 reads TGCGCCAGCAGCCCCCAACGGGGAGGCACCGGGGAGCTGTTTTTT.

In the case of this clone: At the DNA level, this CDR3 is encoded by other sequences in the same sample as well. The CDR3 DNA is TGTGCCAGCAGCTTAGGGGTTAGCGGGAGAGGCACCGGGGAGCTGTTTTTT. It specifies CASSLGVSGRGTGELFF. The chain links TRBV7-2 to TRBJ2-2; TRBD2 matches 9 bases. The CDR3 is 17 amino acids. CDR1 is SGHTA and CDR2 is FQGNSA in the germline V gene. V lost 1 base, J lost 4 bases, and 7 bases stayed unmatched.

In this sample, this clone turned up a few times. The chain is built from TRBV4-3 and TRBJ1-2; D perhaps matches TRBD1 (6 bases). Germline-derived CDR1 and CDR2 are LGHNA and YSLEER. V dropped 0 bases and J dropped 3 bases, with 8 bases sitting between them. The CDR3 extends over 14 amino acids. The CDR3 sequence: CASSQDRGHYGYTF. CDR3 nucleotides: TGCGCCAGCAGCCAAGACAGGGGTCACTATGGCTACACCTTC.

The rearrangement uses TRBV30 and TRBJ2-5; 13 bases line up with TRBD2. This CDR3 is 16 amino acids long. With V trimmed by 2 bases and J by 4 bases, 7 bases remained unmatched. Germline CDR1 reads GTSNPN; CDR2 reads SVGIG (reference sequence). CDR3 sequence (DNA): TGTGCCTGGAGTCCACAACGGACTAGCGGGGGAGAGACCCAGTACTTC. It is translated as CAWSPQRTSGGETQYF.

The V and J genes are TRBV7-2 and TRBJ1-5; no clear D gene. V was trimmed by 5 bases and J by 5 bases, leaving 10 bases between them. Germline V gives CDR1 SGHTA, CDR2 FQGNSA. The CDR3 totals 13 residues. The CDR3 DNA sequence: TGTGCCAGCAGCGGTCGGGTAGATCAGCCCCAGCATTTT. Its protein is CASSGRVDQPQHF.

In its sample, this clone was seen a few times. The chain combines TRBV18 with TRBJ2-7, with TRBD2 matching over 7 bases. Germline-derived CDR1 and CDR2 are KGHSH and LQKENI. This CDR3 spans 16 amino acids. V shed 3 bases and J 4 bases; nucleotides not matched to a gene: 12. The CDR3 DNA is TGTGCCAGCTCACCCTCTCGGAGGGGCGGGAGTTACGAGCAGTACTTC. Translated: CASSPSRRGGSYEQYF. Drawing the rest from reference TRBV18 and TRBJ2-7, the complete variable domain is NAGVMQNPRHLVRRRGQEARLRCSPMKGHSHVYWYRQLPEEGLKFMVYLQKENIIDESGMPKERFSAEFPKEGPSILRIQQVVRGDSAAYFCASSPSRRGGSYEQYFGPGTRLTVT.

CDR3 sequence: CASRATQGAGTDTQYF. The CDR3 nucleotides are TGTGCCAGCAGGGCCACACAGGGGGCCGGGACAGATACGCAGTATTTT. V is TRBV13 and J is TRBJ2-3, with 9 bases that match TRBD1. The CDR3 runs to 16 residues. The junction had 10 bases not matched to a gene; V was cut back by 6 bases and J by 3 bases. The germline V gene encodes CDR1 PRHDT and CDR2 FYEKMQ (reference sequence). The full variable domain, completed using reference TRBV13 and TRBJ2-3, is AAGVIQSPRHLIKEKRETATLKCYPIPRHDTVYWYQQGPGQDPQFLISFYEKMQSDKGSIPDRFSAQQFSDYHSELNMSSLELGDSALYFCASRATQGAGTDTQYFGPGTRLTVL.

A few counts support this clone. The chain couples TRBV28 to TRBJ1-1; maybe TRBD1 (6 bases). V was clipped by 8 bases and J by 4 bases, with 11 bases between them. The CDR3 contains 12 residues. CDR1 and CDR2 (germline): MDHEN, SYDVKM. Here the CDR3 DNA reads TGTGCCAGCTACCAGGGGAGCACTGAAGCTTTCTTT. Amino acid sequence: CASYQGSTEAFF. Full variable domain (missing parts from reference TRBV28 and TRBJ1-1): DVKVTQSSRYLVKRTGEKVFLECVQDMDHENMFWYRQDPGLGLRLIYFSYDVKMKEKGDIPEGYSVSREKKERFSLILESASTNQTSMYLCASYQGSTEAFFGQGTRLTVV.

This clone was recorded only once. CDR3 DNA sequence: TGTGCCAGCAGTTACTCGTCAGGGTTCGAGCAGTACTTC. Translation gives CASSYSSGFEQYF. The chain uses TRBV6-6 and TRBJ2-7; tentatively, D is TRBD1 (5 bases). CDR1 is MNHNY and CDR2 is SVGAGI in the germline V gene (reference sequence). V was trimmed by 0 bases and J by 6 bases, leaving 9 bases between them. The CDR3 is made up of 13 amino acids.

The V and J genes are TRBV30 and TRBJ1-1; D remains ambiguous. Trimming pared 2 bases from V and 10 bases from J, leaving 11 bases between. There are 11 residues in the CDR3. CDR1 and CDR2 from the germline V gene are GTSNPN and SVGIG (reference sequence). In nucleotides, the CDR3 is TGTGCCTGGAGTAACGGTGGAGGAGCTTTCTTT. Translating it yields CAWSNGGGAFF.

The chain has TRBV5-1 and TRBJ1-4; D call uncertain. The CDR3 has 16 residues. Per the germline V gene, CDR1 is SGHRS and CDR2 is YFSETQ. V lost 4 bases and J lost 0, with 13 bases in between. This CDR3 reads CASSPTVVTTNEKLFF. In nucleotides, the CDR3 is TGCGCCAGCAGCCCAACAGTAGTTACAACTAATGAAAAACTGTTTTTT. The full variable domain, in which reference TRBV5-1 and TRBJ1-4 provide the parts outside the CDR3, is KAGVTQTPRYLIKTRGQQVTLSCSPISGHRSVSWYQQTPGQGLQFLFEYFSETQRNKGNFPGRFSGRQFSNSRSEMNVSTLELGDSALYLCASSPTVVTTNEKLFFGSGTQLSVL.